There are many counts of the clone carrying this T cell receptor (beta chain). The antigen is undetermined. These data originate in a study of T cells in Graves' hyperthyroidism and ophthalmopathy. Findings and caveats of the study: Using 13 V-J features, a model discriminated ophthalmopathy from stable hyperthyroidism.

What was amplified from RNA transcripts were TCR beta CDR3 regions. Carried out on the TCR CDR3, a first-round RT-PCR used the HTBI primer set. MiXCR, applied by TCRdb to the multiplex PCR reads, yields one record per CDR3 protein. Of some 320,000 distinct CDR3 sequences detected, roughly an eighth appear once; the ten largest clones hold almost 35%. The CDR3 runs to 14 residues. V was pared by 6 bases and J by 9 bases, with 22 bases between. Per the germline V gene, CDR1 is DFQATT and CDR2 is SNEGSKA (reference sequence). Diagnoses rested on clinical symptoms, serum thyroxine and TRAb, thyroid ultrasound and orbital computed tomography.

This sequence originates from a middle-aged woman with Graves' ophthalmopathy. The specimen sequenced was blood. The V and J genes are TRBV20-1 and TRBJ2-3; TRBD1 or TRBD2 may be the D gene (5 bases each). In DNA, the CDR3 is TGCAGTGCCCCGAGATGGGGTATGGGGGAGACGCAGTATTTT. This translates into CSAPRWGMGETQYF.